This T cell receptor beta chain was sequenced in a study of blood T cell repertoires in COVID-19. Background on the study: Sources were T cells, B-cell-depleted T cells, or PBMCs; the material itself was cDNA or gDNA.

With V trimmed by 4 bases and J by 2 bases, 6 bases remained unmatched. Germline lookup yields CDR1 SGHRS and CDR2 YFSETQ. The CDR3 sequence is 16 residues long. Per the authors' pipeline: Using reference gene primer amplification, nucleated cell counts were estimated. TCRdb keeps only in-frame clones here, not all; method: immunoSEQ multiplex PCR. That table furnishes V, J and clone size, whereas the DNA furnished D and trimming. The sample shows 55,000 to 65,000 clones, approximately 91% of them seen only once. The TCR comes from a human donor in a cohort sampled during active COVID-19. The rearrangement uses TRBV5-1 and TRBJ1-6, with 7 positions matching TRBD1. Sequencing was carried out using peripheral blood. CDR3 sequence (DNA): TGCGCCAGCAGCGTTACAGGGGCTCCCTATAATTCACCCCTCCACTTT. Protein: CASSVTGAPYNSPLHF.